The entry that follows covers one TCR beta chain sequence. Using immunoSEQ multiplex PCR, the repertoire was profiled, and TCRdb retains in-frame clones only, with some absent. The sample has more than 45,000 clones, approximately 92% seen once. The data originate from a study of T cell changes during pregnancy in multiple sclerosis. This specimen was CD4+ T cells from peripheral blood mononuclear cells, taken in the second trimester of pregnancy. This TCR was sampled from a female donor in good health, enrolled as a control in a pregnancy study.

The CDR3 DNA reads as TGTGCCAGCAGCCGGGGAGGGGGAGAAGAGACCCAGTACTTC. Protein product: CASSRGGGEETQYF. The chain employs TRBV5-4 and TRBJ2-5; perhaps TRBD2 as D (7 bases). V was pared by 4 bases and J by 3 bases, with 13 bases between. Germline CDR1 is SGHNT and CDR2 is YYREEE (reference sequence). This CDR3 is built from 14 residues.